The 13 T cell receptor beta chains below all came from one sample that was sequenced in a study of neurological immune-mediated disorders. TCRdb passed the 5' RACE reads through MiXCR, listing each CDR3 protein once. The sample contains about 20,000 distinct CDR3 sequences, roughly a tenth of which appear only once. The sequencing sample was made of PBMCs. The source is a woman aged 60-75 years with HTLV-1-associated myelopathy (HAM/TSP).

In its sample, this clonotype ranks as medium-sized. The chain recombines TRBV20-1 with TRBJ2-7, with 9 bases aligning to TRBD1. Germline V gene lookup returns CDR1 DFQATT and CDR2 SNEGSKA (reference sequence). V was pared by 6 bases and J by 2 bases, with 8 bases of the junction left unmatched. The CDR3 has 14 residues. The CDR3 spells CSAPRTGEAYEQYF. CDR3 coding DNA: TGCAGTGCCCCCCGGACAGGGGAGGCCTACGAGCAGTACTTC.

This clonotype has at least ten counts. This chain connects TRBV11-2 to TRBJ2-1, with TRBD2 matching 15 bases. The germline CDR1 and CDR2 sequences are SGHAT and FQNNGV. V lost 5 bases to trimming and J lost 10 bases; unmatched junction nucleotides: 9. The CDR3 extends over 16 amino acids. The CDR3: CASSPQGLAGGGEQFF. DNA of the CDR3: TGTGCCAGCAGCCCGCAGGGACTAGCGGGGGGCGGAGAGCAGTTCTTC.

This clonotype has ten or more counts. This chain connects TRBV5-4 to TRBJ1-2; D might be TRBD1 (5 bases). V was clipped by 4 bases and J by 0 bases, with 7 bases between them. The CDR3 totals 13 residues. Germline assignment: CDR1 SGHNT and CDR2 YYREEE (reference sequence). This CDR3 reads CASSKTANYGYTF. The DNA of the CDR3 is TGTGCCAGCAGCAAGACAGCTAACTATGGCTACACCTTC. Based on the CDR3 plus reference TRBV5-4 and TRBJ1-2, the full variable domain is ETGVTQSPTHLIKTRGQQVTLRCSSQSGHNTVSWYQQALGQGPQFIFQYYREEENGRGNFPPRFSGLQFPNYSSELNVNALELDDSALYLCASSKTANYGYTFGSGTRLTVV.

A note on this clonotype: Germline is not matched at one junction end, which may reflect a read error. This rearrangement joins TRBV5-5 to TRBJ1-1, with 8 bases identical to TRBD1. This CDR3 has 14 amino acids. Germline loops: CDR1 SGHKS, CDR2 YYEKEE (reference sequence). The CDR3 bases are TGTGTCAGCAGCTTGGTTGACAGGGGAGATGAAGCTTTCTTT. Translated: CVSSLVDRGDEAFF.

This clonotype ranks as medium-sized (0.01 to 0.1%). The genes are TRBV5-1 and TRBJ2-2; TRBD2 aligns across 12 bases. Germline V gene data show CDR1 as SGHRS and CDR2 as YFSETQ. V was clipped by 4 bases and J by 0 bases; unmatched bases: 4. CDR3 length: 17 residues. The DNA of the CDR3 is TGCGCCAGCAGCCCCTGGACTAGCGGGGCGAACACCGGGGAGCTGTTTTTT. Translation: CASSPWTSGANTGELFF.

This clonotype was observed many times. The CDR3 coding sequence is TGTGCCATCAGTGAGGTAGCTCATGAGCAGTTCTTC. It codes for CAISEVAHEQFF. The V and J genes are TRBV10-3 and TRBJ2-1; D is unresolved. The germline V gene encodes CDR1 ENHRY and CDR2 SYGVKD. V shed 2 bases and J shed 8 bases, with 7 bases lying between them. The length of the CDR3 is 12 residues.

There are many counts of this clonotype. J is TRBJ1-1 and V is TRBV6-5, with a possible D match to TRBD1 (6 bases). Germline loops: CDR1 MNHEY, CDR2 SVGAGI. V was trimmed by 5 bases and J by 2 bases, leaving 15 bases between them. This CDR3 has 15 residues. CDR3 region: CASSTQGRSNTEAFF. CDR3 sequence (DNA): TGTGCCAGCAGTACACAGGGACGGAGTAACACTGAAGCTTTCTTT.

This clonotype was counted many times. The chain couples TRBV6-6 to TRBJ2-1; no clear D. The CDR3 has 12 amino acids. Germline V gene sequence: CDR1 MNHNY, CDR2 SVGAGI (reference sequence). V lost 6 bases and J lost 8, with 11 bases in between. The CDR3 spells CASRLRVDEQFF. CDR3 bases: TGTGCCAGCAGACTACGAGTGGATGAGCAGTTCTTC.

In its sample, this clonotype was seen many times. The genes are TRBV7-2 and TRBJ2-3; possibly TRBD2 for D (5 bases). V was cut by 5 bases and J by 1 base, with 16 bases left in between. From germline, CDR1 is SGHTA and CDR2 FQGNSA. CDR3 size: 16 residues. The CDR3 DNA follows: TGTGCCAGCAGCCATCAAACTAGTTCTGGCACAGATACGCAGTATTTT. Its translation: CASSHQTSSGTDTQYF.

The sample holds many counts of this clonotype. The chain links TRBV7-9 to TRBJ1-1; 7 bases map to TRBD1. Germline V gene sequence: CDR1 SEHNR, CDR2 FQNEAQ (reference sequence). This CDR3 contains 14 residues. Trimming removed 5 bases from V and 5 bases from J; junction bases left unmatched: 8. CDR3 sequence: CASSRGDSRTEAFF. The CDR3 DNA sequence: TGTGCCAGCAGCCGGGGGGACAGCAGAACTGAAGCTTTCTTT.

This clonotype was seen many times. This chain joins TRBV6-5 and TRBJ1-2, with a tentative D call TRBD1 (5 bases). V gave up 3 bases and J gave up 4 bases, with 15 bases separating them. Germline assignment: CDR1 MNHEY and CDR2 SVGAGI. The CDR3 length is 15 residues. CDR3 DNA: TGTGCCAGCAGTTATGGGGCAGGGCTGGGCTATGGCTACACCTTC. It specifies CASSYGAGLGYGYTF.

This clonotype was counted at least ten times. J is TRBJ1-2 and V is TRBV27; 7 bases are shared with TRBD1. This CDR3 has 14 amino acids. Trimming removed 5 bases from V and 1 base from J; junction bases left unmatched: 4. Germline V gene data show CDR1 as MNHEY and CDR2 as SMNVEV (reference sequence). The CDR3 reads CASSRQGRNYGYTF. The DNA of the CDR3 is TGTGCCAGCAGTCGACAGGGCCGTAACTATGGCTACACCTTC.

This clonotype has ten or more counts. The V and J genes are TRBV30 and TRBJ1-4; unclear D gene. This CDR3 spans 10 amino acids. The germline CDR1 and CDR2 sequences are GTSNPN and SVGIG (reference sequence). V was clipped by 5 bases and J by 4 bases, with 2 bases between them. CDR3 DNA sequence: TGTGCCTGGGGTAATGAAAAACTGTTTTTT. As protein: CAWGNEKLFF.